These T cell receptor beta chains were read from a single sample in a study of post-analysis software for immune sequencing data. MiXCR was run by TCRdb on the PCR reads, yielding one entry per CDR3 protein. The table includes fewer than 850,000 distinct CDR3 sequences, 30% detected once. The sample comprised blood. Receptors originate from a girl aged 5-17 years with multiple sclerosis. Each CDR3 is given without its conserved first and last residue. The order of the fields is J gene, V gene, CDR3 protein.

j_call: TRBJ1-2
v_call: TRBV4-3
cdr3_aa: ASSPSQTGGLGYT

j_call: TRBJ2-3
v_call: TRBV5-5
cdr3_aa: ASSKGGAGSADTQY

j_call: TRBJ2-7
v_call: TRBV27
cdr3_aa: ASRPDGGQVEQY

j_call: .
v_call: TRBV2
cdr3_aa: ASLGRTSEQY

j_call: TRBJ2-1
v_call: TRBV2
cdr3_aa: AGRGTNNEQF

j_call: TRBJ2-3
v_call: TRBV20-1
cdr3_aa: SASVVVGTDTQY

j_call: TRBJ2-3
v_call: TRBV10-3
cdr3_aa: AISDGGSGDLADTQY

j_call: TRBJ1-1
v_call: TRBV20-1
cdr3_aa: SAAKARLNTEAF

j_call: TRBJ2-1
v_call: TRBV7-8
cdr3_aa: ASSLLDRATNEQF

j_call: TRBJ2-3
v_call: TRBV7-2
cdr3_aa: ASSLGPADTQY

j_call: TRBJ2-7
v_call: TRBV2
cdr3_aa: ASLLRDRRWQNSYEQY

j_call: TRBJ1-4
v_call: TRBV7-8
cdr3_aa: ASSYRNNEKLF

j_call: TRBJ2-1
v_call: TRBV5-5
cdr3_aa: ASSFWTSENEQF

j_call: TRBJ2-7
v_call: TRBV27
cdr3_aa: ASSFSRQGDEQY

j_call: TRBJ1-1
v_call: TRBV5-1
cdr3_aa: ASSLGYAEAF

j_call: TRBJ2-4
v_call: TRBV12-3/TRBV12-4
cdr3_aa: ASSSAGSGNIQY

j_call: TRBJ2-4
v_call: TRBV19
cdr3_aa: ASTGTILAKNIQY

j_call: TRBJ2-3
v_call: TRBV20-1
cdr3_aa: SAPTSGVGADTQY

j_call: TRBJ2-1
v_call: TRBV7-2
cdr3_aa: ASSLAGLAGGPNYNEQF

j_call: TRBJ1-2
v_call: TRBV28
cdr3_aa: ASRLGLQGDYT

j_call: TRBJ2-5
v_call: TRBV4-3
cdr3_aa: ASSRRLAGGRETQY

j_call: TRBJ2-2
v_call: TRBV29-1
cdr3_aa: SALGSGRFTGELF

j_call: TRBJ2-1
v_call: TRBV7-9
cdr3_aa: ASSLAAGGHYNEQF

j_call: TRBJ2-7
v_call: TRBV5-1
cdr3_aa: ASSPGGPTYEQY

j_call: TRBJ2-7
v_call: TRBV2
cdr3_aa: ASSEGGGRSLYEQY

j_call: TRBJ2-3
v_call: TRBV4-3
cdr3_aa: ASSQDSDRGTDTLY

j_call: TRBJ2-7
v_call: TRBV20-1
cdr3_aa: SARTWDSPEQY

j_call: TRBJ2-7
v_call: TRBV20-1
cdr3_aa: SADDTSGPSYEQY

j_call: TRBJ1-1
v_call: TRBV20-1
cdr3_aa: SARSGTRGEAF

j_call: TRBJ1-2
v_call: TRBV4-3
cdr3_aa: ASSPKTGWSYGYT

j_call: TRBJ2-4
v_call: TRBV28
cdr3_aa: ASSPSGQGAKNIQY

j_call: TRBJ2-2
v_call: TRBV28
cdr3_aa: ASSFYTGELF

j_call: TRBJ1-1
v_call: TRBV18
cdr3_aa: ASSPLGQSKFMNTEAF

j_call: TRBJ2-3
v_call: TRBV15
cdr3_aa: VTSRDIYTDTQY

j_call: TRBJ2-5
v_call: TRBV7-2
cdr3_aa: ASSLLRETQY